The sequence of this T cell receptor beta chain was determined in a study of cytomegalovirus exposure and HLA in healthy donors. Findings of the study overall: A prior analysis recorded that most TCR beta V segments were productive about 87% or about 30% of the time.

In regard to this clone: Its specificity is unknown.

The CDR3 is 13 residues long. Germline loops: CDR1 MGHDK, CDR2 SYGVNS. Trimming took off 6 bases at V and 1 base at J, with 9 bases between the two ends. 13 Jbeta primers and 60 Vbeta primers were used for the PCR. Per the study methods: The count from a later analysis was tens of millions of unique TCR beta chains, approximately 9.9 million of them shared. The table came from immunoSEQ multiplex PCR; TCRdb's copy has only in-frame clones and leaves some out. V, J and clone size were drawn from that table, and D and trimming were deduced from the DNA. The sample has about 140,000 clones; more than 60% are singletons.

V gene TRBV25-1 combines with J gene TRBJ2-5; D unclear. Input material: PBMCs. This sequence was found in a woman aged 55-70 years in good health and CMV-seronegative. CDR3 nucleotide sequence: TGTGCCAGCAGGGGCCCCGCCCAAGAGACCCAGTACTTC. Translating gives CASRGPAQETQYF.